A single sample gave rise to the 30 T cell receptor beta chains below, sequenced in a study of human T cells and chemical hapten exposure. As to time point: patch test 1, 2 weeks after DPC sensitization. Specified treatment: therapeutic diphenylcyclopropenone sensitization with weekly scalp DPC. TCRdb ran MiXCR on the RACE reads and lists one entry per CDR3 protein. The repertoire holds 74,000 or so distinct CDR3 sequences, with 10% as singletons. The sequencing used whole blood, collected in connection with sensitization to the hapten diphenylcyclopropenone (DPC). All receptors derive from a woman aged 45-65 years with alopecia areata. Some clones in this sample may be carry-over from other donors' samples.

This clonotype was counted at least ten times. The gene calls are TRBV4-3 and TRBJ2-7; D unresolved. The germline V gene has CDR1 LGHNA and CDR2 YSLEER. Trimming took 1 base from V and 3 from J, leaving 4 bases between them. The CDR3 has 12 amino acids. CDR3 nucleotides: TGCGCCAGCAGCCAAGGTGGCTACGAGCAGTACTTC. Translation: CASSQGGYEQYF.

Many counts were recorded for this clonotype. This chain links TRBV11-2 with TRBJ2-5; no clear D. The CDR3 runs 15 residues. Germline assignment: CDR1 SGHAT and CDR2 FQNNGV. With 7 bases removed from V and 1 base from J, the gap between germline ends came to 16 bases. CDR3 protein: CASTPDRLPQETQYF. Here the CDR3 DNA reads TGTGCCAGCACCCCAGATAGGCTACCCCAAGAGACCCAGTACTTC.

The table lists this clonotype with many counts. This chain links TRBV4-3 with TRBJ2-3, with no clear D. This CDR3 comprises 17 residues. Trimming pared 0 bases from V and 4 bases from J, leaving 17 bases between. Germline loops: CDR1 LGHNA, CDR2 YSLEER. The CDR3 sequence: CASSQESTARYPDTQYF. The CDR3 DNA sequence: TGCGCCAGCAGCCAAGAATCGACGGCTAGATATCCAGATACGCAGTATTTT.

This chain links TRBV28 with TRBJ1-2; no firm D call. Germline assignment: CDR1 MDHEN and CDR2 SYDVKM. The CDR3 sequence is 13 residues long. Trimming shortened V by 4 bases and J by 0 bases, and 6 bases separated the two germline ends. The CDR3 DNA reads as TGTGCCAGCAGTTCCGGTTCTAACTATGGCTACACCTTC. Amino acids: CASSSGSNYGYTF.

Comment on this clonotype: Being one base from a much bigger clone, this may be a read error. V is TRBV6-5 and J is TRBJ1-1; 8 nucleotides line up with TRBD1. This CDR3 comprises 13 residues. The V gene's germline CDR1 is MNHEY and CDR2 SVGAGI. CDR3 sequence: CASRYWGQAEAFF. CDR3 DNA sequence: TGTGCCAGCAGATACTGGGGACAGGCTGAAGCTTTCTTT.

The chain is built from TRBV7-2 and TRBJ1-1; D is uncertain. V was clipped by 4 bases and J by 1 base, with 7 bases between them. CDR1 is SGHTA, CDR2 FQGNSA, per germline. The CDR3 is 13 amino acids. The chain's CDR3 is CASSSLKNTEAFF. The CDR3 DNA follows: TGTGCCAGCAGCTCCCTCAAGAACACTGAAGCTTTCTTT.

The V and J genes are TRBV30 and TRBJ1-1, with D possibly matching TRBD1 (5 bases). Trimming removed 0 bases from V and 6 bases from J, with 17 bases in between. Per germline, CDR1 GTSNPN and CDR2 SVGIG (reference sequence). This CDR3 is 15 amino acids long. In DNA, the CDR3 is TGTGCCTGGAGTGTACCCACTACAGGAGGCTCTGAAGCTTTCTTT. The encoded protein is CAWSVPTTGGSEAFF.

This clonotype was recorded a few times. The V and J genes are TRBV5-1 and TRBJ2-7; D gene uncertain. This CDR3 spans 12 amino acids. Looked up from germline, CDR1 is SGHRS and CDR2 is YFSETQ. V dropped 4 bases and J dropped 2 bases, with 7 bases sitting between them. The CDR3 sequence is CASSPTAYEQYF. Here the CDR3 DNA reads TGCGCCAGCAGCCCCACAGCCTACGAGCAGTACTTC.

V gene TRBV27 combines with J gene TRBJ1-5; unclear D gene. V was clipped by 6 bases and J by 3 bases, with 12 bases between them. Germline V gene lookup returns CDR1 MNHEY and CDR2 SMNVEV (reference sequence). CDR3 length: 14 amino acids. CDR3 nucleotides: TGTGCCAGCAGCTTGTCAGGTTACAATCAGCCCCAGCATTTT. Residues: CASSLSGYNQPQHF.

The chain employs TRBV20-1 and TRBJ2-4, with D unresolved. CDR1 is DFQATT and CDR2 is SNEGSKA in the germline V gene (reference sequence). Trimming shortened V by 0 bases and J by 5 bases, and 11 bases separated the two germline ends. This CDR3 region has 14 residues. The CDR3 nucleotides are TGCAGTGCTAGAGATAGATCCTATGAAAACATTCAGTACTTC. It encodes CSARDRSYENIQYF.

The V call is TRBV29-1, the J call TRBJ1-3, with D unclear. The V end lost 7 bases, the J end lost 3 bases, and 7 bases lay between the germline ends. The CDR3 sequence is 11 residues long. Germline V gene data show CDR1 as SQVTM and CDR2 as ANQGSEA. The CDR3 DNA reads as TGCAGCGGGACGGTTGGAAACACCATATATTTT. Its protein is CSGTVGNTIYF.

This clonotype was observed at least ten times. The chain is built from TRBV9 and TRBJ2-1, with 8 bases matching TRBD2. The CDR3 is made up of 15 amino acids. Germline V gives CDR1 SGDLS, CDR2 YYNGEE. V lost 1 base to trimming and J lost 3 bases; unmatched junction nucleotides: 3. In DNA form, the CDR3 reads TGTGCCAGCAGCGTACGGGAGGGCCTCTACAATGAGCAGTTCTTC. Translated: CASSVREGLYNEQFF.

The V and J genes are TRBV6-6 and TRBJ1-5; 10 bases are a match to TRBD1. Per the germline V gene, CDR1 is MNHNY and CDR2 is SVGAGI (reference sequence). This CDR3 is built from 15 residues. V shed 9 bases and J 4 bases; nucleotides not matched to a gene: 9. The CDR3: CASIGGTGENQPQHF. The DNA of the CDR3 is TGTGCCAGTATTGGGGGGACAGGGGAGAATCAGCCCCAGCATTTT.

This clonotype was seen a few times. The V call is TRBV15, the J call TRBJ2-3, with TRBD2 matching 9 bases. The CDR3 sequence is 18 residues long. Trimming cost V 0 bases and J 1 base; bases outside gene matches: 8. Germline CDR1 is LNHNV and CDR2 is YYDKDF (reference sequence). The CDR3 DNA is TGTGCCACCAGCAGAGATAGGGCGGGAGGGCCACGCACAGATACGCAGTATTTT. Residues: CATSRDRAGGPRTDTQYF.

J is TRBJ1-5 and V is TRBV7-2; tentative D call: TRBD1 (5 bases). CDR3 length equals 14 residues. The V and J ends lost 4 bases and 11 bases respectively, with 18 bases between them. Germline loops: CDR1 SGHTA, CDR2 FQGNSA. CDR3 region: CASSSSGTARTQHF. In nucleotides, the CDR3 is TGTGCCAGCAGCTCTTCCGGGACGGCAAGGACCCAGCATTTT.

This clonotype has a count of ten or more. V is TRBV29-1 and J is TRBJ2-7; perhaps TRBD1 as D (6 bases). With 7 bases removed from V and 3 bases from J, the gap between germline ends came to 13 bases. The CDR3 length is 12 residues. Germline V gene data show CDR1 as SQVTM and CDR2 as ANQGSEA. The CDR3 protein is CSAGQNFYEQYF. CDR3 coding DNA: TGCAGCGCAGGACAGAACTTCTACGAGCAGTACTTC.

This chain connects TRBV7-2 to TRBJ2-3; D is possibly TRBD2 (6 bases). In germline, CDR1 is SGHTA, CDR2 FQGNSA. V lost 1 base to trimming and J lost 3 bases, with 11 bases between them. This CDR3 is 15 amino acids long. The CDR3 DNA follows: TGTGCCAGCAGCTTAGTCCGGGAGTGGACAGATACGCAGTATTTT. This codes for CASSLVREWTDTQYF.

This clonotype has ten or more counts. The chain has TRBV6-5 and TRBJ2-5; D may be TRBD2 (5 bases). CDR1 MNHEY and CDR2 SVGAGI come from the germline V gene. Trimming removed 6 bases from V and 9 bases from J, with 17 bases in between. The CDR3 totals 13 residues. CDR3 in amino acids: CASSLGSFMAQYF. The DNA of the CDR3 is TGTGCCAGCAGCCTAGGGAGCTTTATGGCCCAGTACTTC.

This clonotype was observed at least ten times. This chain connects TRBV29-1 to TRBJ1-1; no clear D gene. V dropped 4 bases and J dropped 0 bases, with 3 bases sitting between them. The CDR3 is 11 amino acids. Looked up from germline, CDR1 is SQVTM and CDR2 is ANQGSEA. CDR3 residues: CSVAVNTEAFF. CDR3 nucleotides: TGCAGCGTTGCCGTGAACACTGAAGCTTTCTTT.

Only a few counts were recorded for this clonotype. The gene calls are TRBV6-6 and TRBJ2-7; D possibly matches TRBD1 or TRBD2 (5 bases each). Trimming took off 2 bases at V and 0 bases at J, with 8 bases between the two ends. Germline-derived CDR1 and CDR2 are MNHNY and SVGAGI (reference sequence). The CDR3 totals 14 residues. The CDR3 nucleotides read TGTGCCAGCAGTTACCGGGACGCCTCCTACGAGCAGTACTTC. This translates into CASSYRDASYEQYF.

This clonotype was counted at least ten times. The chain combines TRBV2 with TRBJ2-5, with D perhaps assigned TRBD1 or TRBD2 (5 bases each). Germline V lookup: CDR1 SNHLY, CDR2 FYNNEI. V gave up 4 bases and J gave up 5 bases, with 17 bases separating them. CDR3 length: 15 residues. Here the CDR3 reads CASSVGGRNEETQYF. The DNA for the CDR3 is TGTGCCAGCAGTGTTGGGGGACGGAATGAGGAGACCCAGTACTTC.

This clonotype was counted a few times. The V gene is TRBV7-2, the J gene TRBJ1-5; D possibly corresponds to TRBD1 (5 bases). With 5 bases removed from V and 0 bases from J, the gap between germline ends came to 11 bases. This CDR3 is 15 amino acids long. Germline CDR1 is SGHTA and CDR2 is FQGNSA. The CDR3 reads CASSRDRVSNQPQHF. In DNA, the CDR3 is TGTGCCAGCAGCCGTGACAGAGTTAGCAATCAGCCCCAGCATTTT.

V and J are TRBV7-8 and TRBJ2-1; the match to TRBD2 covers 15 bases. The CDR3 sequence is 15 residues long. Unmatched junction bases numbered 8, after V lost 5 bases and J lost 12 bases. Germline-derived CDR1 and CDR2 are SGHVS and FQNEAQ. The CDR3 nucleotides read TGTGCCAGCAGCGGAGGACTAGCGGGAGGGCTGGGGCAGTTCTTC. Protein: CASSGGLAGGLGQFF.

In this sample, this clonotype turned up a few times. The chain carries TRBV21-1 and TRBJ2-5; no DNA check was done on the table's D call, TRBD1. TRBV21-1 is marked as a pseudogene. The CDR3 length is 15 residues. The CDR3 DNA sequence: TGTGCCAGCCCTCTCCAGGGACGCCGGGGAGAGACCCAGTACTTC. Its protein product is CASPLQGRRGETQYF.

The chain employs TRBV7-2 and TRBJ2-1, with D possibly TRBD2 on 8 matching bases. V was cut by 6 bases and J by 5 bases, with 20 bases left in between. The CDR3 runs to 16 residues. Germline V gene data show CDR1 as SGHTA and CDR2 as FQGNSA. The CDR3 protein is CASRPGGTSRHNEQFF. The CDR3 nucleotides read TGTGCCAGCAGGCCAGGGGGGACTAGTCGTCACAATGAGCAGTTCTTC.

Points on this clonotype: A much larger clone lies a single base off, so this may be a read error. The V gene is TRBV27, the J gene TRBJ2-5, with 7 nucleotides matching TRBD2. The length of the CDR3 is 14 residues. Germline V CDR1 and CDR2: MNHEY, SMNVEV (reference sequence). With V trimmed by 6 bases and J by 4 bases, 8 bases remained unmatched. In DNA, the CDR3 is TGTGCCAGCAGCCGGGTAGGGAGGGCAGAGACCCAGTACTTC. Its translation is CASSRVGRAETQYF.

This clonotype was found a few times. This rearrangement joins TRBV7-3 to TRBJ2-7; 7 positions match TRBD1. The V gene end was trimmed by 4 bases and the J gene end by 0 bases; junction bases not matched to a gene: 6. The CDR3 runs to 15 residues. The germline gives CDR1 SGHTA, CDR2 FQGTGA. The CDR3 region is CASSSRPGGSYEQYF. Here the CDR3 DNA reads TGTGCCAGCAGCTCCCGCCCAGGGGGCTCCTACGAGCAGTACTTC.

The genes are TRBV7-9 and TRBJ1-6; D uncertain. Trimming removed 1 base from V and 8 bases from J, with 12 bases in between. Germline assignment: CDR1 SEHNR and CDR2 FQNEAQ (reference sequence). The CDR3 is made up of 15 amino acids. The CDR3 nucleotides read TGTGCCAGCAGCTTAGGAGAGTCCAATCATTCACCCCTCCACTTT. Translating it yields CASSLGESNHSPLHF.

This clonotype has only a few counts. V usage is TRBV9 and J usage is TRBJ2-1; D remains ambiguous. Germline V gives CDR1 SGDLS, CDR2 YYNGEE. The CDR3 loop spans 16 amino acids. Trimming took off 4 bases at V and 6 bases at J, with 20 bases between the two ends. The CDR3 region is CASSRLDSPRINEQFF. The CDR3 DNA sequence: TGTGCCAGCAGCAGATTAGATTCCCCTCGAATCAATGAGCAGTTCTTC.

Many counts were recorded for this clonotype. V gene TRBV18 combines with J gene TRBJ2-3; perhaps TRBD2 as D (5 bases). The CDR3 totals 13 residues. CDR1 is KGHSH and CDR2 is LQKENI in the germline V gene. V was trimmed by 2 bases and J by 4 bases, leaving 7 bases between them. CDR3 in DNA: TGTGCCAGCTCACCAGGACTGGCAGATACGCAGTATTTT. Protein product: CASSPGLADTQYF.